One sample yielded the 14 T cell receptor beta chains listed below, sequenced in a study of shared clonotypes between healthy human individuals. Naive CD8 cells comprised CD45RO-negative, CCR7-positively selected cells, excluding terminally differentiated effector memory CD45RA+ cells. Here immunoSEQ multiplex PCR was the method, and the copy in TCRdb shows in-frame clones only, minus some. The repertoire includes some 2.1 million clones, about 94% of them detected once, and roughly 1% sits in the top ten. Sequencing was done on a sample of naive CD8+ T cells sorted from blood. Source of these receptors: a man younger than 30 in good health.

The V call is TRBV4-1, the J call TRBJ2-2, with unresolved D. Germline CDR1 MGHRA, CDR2 YSYEKL. V was pared by 10 bases and J by 2 bases, with 11 bases between. There are 13 residues in the CDR3. CDR3 sequence: CATSQHNTGELFF. In nucleotides, the CDR3 is TGCGCCACCTCTCAACACAACACCGGGGAGCTGTTTTTT.

The rearrangement joins TRBV11-2 to TRBJ2-7; possibly TRBD2 for D (6 bases). V lost 5 bases, J lost 3 bases, and 23 bases lay in between. Germline V gene data show CDR1 as SGHAT and CDR2 as FQNNGV. The length of the CDR3 is 17 residues. The CDR3 DNA follows: TGTGCCAGCAGCCCTCGAAGTGGGGGACTCCTAGACTACGAGCAGTACTTC. This sequence encodes CASSPRSGGLLDYEQYF.

Comment on this clone: This CDR3 is also generated by other DNA sequences in the sample. This chain uses TRBV2 with TRBJ2-7; TRBD2 aligns across 9 bases. V was pared by 3 bases and J by 4 bases, with 7 bases of the junction left unmatched. CDR3 length: 15 amino acids. Germline V CDR1 and CDR2: SNHLY, FYNNEI. For the CDR3, the DNA is TGTGCCAGCAGTGAGGGGCTAGCGGGGACTTACGAGCAGTACTTC. Its translation is CASSEGLAGTYEQYF.

This chain links TRBV4-3 with TRBJ1-1; perhaps TRBD1 as D (5 bases). The CDR3 runs to 14 residues. CDR1 and CDR2 from the germline V gene are LGHNA and YSLEER. Trimming shortened V by 3 bases and J by 11 bases, and 19 bases separated the two germline ends. As DNA, the CDR3 is TGCGCCAGCAGCCAGGGCGACAGCGTGACGGATGCTTTCTTT. Its translation: CASSQGDSVTDAFF.

This clone was seen just once. Distinct nucleotide sequences in the sample also encode this CDR3. The chain joins TRBV5-6 to TRBJ2-7; 7 positions agree with TRBD1. This CDR3 spans 15 amino acids. Germline values: CDR1 SGHDT, CDR2 YYEEEE. The V segment lost 0 bases and the J segment 2 bases; nucleotides outside the gene matches: 5. This chain's CDR3 is CASSLAGGGTYEQYF. DNA for the CDR3: TGTGCCAGCAGCTTGGCAGGGGGTGGTACCTACGAGCAGTACTTC.

The DNA of the CDR3 is TGTGCCAGCAAGGGCCCAGGGCCCTCACCCCTCCACTTT. Translating it yields CASKGPGPSPLHF. The V and J genes are TRBV27 and TRBJ1-6, with D tentatively TRBD1 (5 bases). V shed 7 bases and J shed 10 bases, with 14 bases lying between them. CDR1 is MNHEY and CDR2 is SMNVEV in the germline V gene (reference sequence). This CDR3 has 13 residues.

The gene calls are TRBV7-9 and TRBJ1-1; possible D gene TRBD1, 6 bases. The V gene's germline CDR1 is SEHNR and CDR2 FQNEAQ (reference sequence). The CDR3 has 14 residues. Trimming removed 3 bases from V and 8 bases from J, with 16 bases in between. The CDR3 is CASSFKGTLSEAFF. DNA for the CDR3: TGTGCCAGCAGCTTCAAAGGGACACTTAGCGAAGCTTTCTTT. Together with reference TRBV7-9 and TRBJ1-1, the CDR3 gives the full variable domain: DTGVSQNPRHKITKRGQNVTFRCDPISEHNRLYWYRQTLGQGPEFLTYFQNEAQLEKSRLLSDRFSAERPKGSFSTLEIQRTEQGDSAMYLCASSFKGTLSEAFFGQGTRLTVV.

The chain recombines TRBV5-1 with TRBJ2-3; TRBD2 is a possible D gene (6 bases). The V end lost 0 bases, the J end lost 3 bases, and 11 bases lay between the germline ends. The CDR3 runs to 15 residues. CDR1 and CDR2 (germline): SGHRS, YFSETQ. This CDR3 reads CASSLVLAGTDTQYF. DNA for the CDR3: TGCGCCAGCAGCTTGGTACTAGCAGGGACAGATACGCAGTATTTT.

The chain joins TRBV28 to TRBJ2-7, with TRBD1 matching 8 bases. Trimming removed 6 bases from V and 5 bases from J; junction bases left unmatched: 9. This CDR3 contains 14 residues. Germline values: CDR1 MDHEN, CDR2 SYDVKM. CDR3 in DNA: TGTGCCAGCAGCGGGACAGGAATAGTTGACGAGCAGTACTTC. Translation: CASSGTGIVDEQYF.

This chain's CDR3 is CAISESLGGTNEKLFF. Written as DNA, the CDR3 is TGTGCCATCAGTGAGTCGTTGGGGGGTACTAATGAAAAACTGTTTTTT. The chain carries TRBV10-3 and TRBJ1-4; TRBD1 is a possible D gene (5 bases). Trimming took off 0 bases at V and 2 bases at J, with 10 bases between the two ends. The CDR3 has 16 amino acids. Germline V CDR1 and CDR2: ENHRY, SYGVKD.

This chain connects TRBV19 to TRBJ2-7; 7 bases align to TRBD2. Per germline, CDR1 LNHDA and CDR2 SQIVND (reference sequence). V gave up 5 bases and J gave up 5 bases; unmatched junction bases: 9. CDR3 length equals 14 residues. The CDR3 DNA reads TGTGCCAGTAGTCCTTGGGAGGGAGAAGACGAGCAGTACTTC. Translating gives CASSPWEGEDEQYF.

The table lists this clone with a count of one. The chain links TRBV9 to TRBJ1-2, with TRBD1 matching 9 bases. With 7 bases clipped from V and 4 bases from J, the junction kept 11 bases outside the gene matches. The germline gives CDR1 SGDLS, CDR2 YYNGEE. The CDR3 sequence is 15 residues long. The CDR3 spells CASGSGGTGLYGYTF. CDR3 DNA: TGTGCCAGCGGCAGCGGAGGGACAGGGCTCTATGGCTACACCTTC.

The chain recombines TRBV7-9 with TRBJ1-1, with 7 bases lining up with TRBD1. The CDR3 covers 16 residues. Trimming took 2 bases from V and 0 from J; bases not matched to a gene: 6. Germline assignment: CDR1 SEHNR and CDR2 FQNEAQ (reference sequence). Here the CDR3 DNA reads TGTGCCAGCAGCTTATGGGCAGGGGGGATGAACACTGAAGCTTTCTTT. Amino acids: CASSLWAGGMNTEAFF.

About this clone: Distinct nucleotide sequences in the sample also encode this CDR3. V usage is TRBV18 and J usage is TRBJ2-5; D is ambiguous. Trimming shortened V by 0 bases and J by 4 bases, and 6 bases separated the two germline ends. In germline, CDR1 is KGHSH, CDR2 LQKENI. The CDR3 loop spans 13 amino acids. The CDR3: CASSPPDRETQYF. CDR3 sequence (DNA): TGTGCCAGCTCACCACCTGACCGAGAGACCCAGTACTTC. Variable domain in full (rest from reference TRBV18 and TRBJ2-5): NAGVMQNPRHLVRRRGQEARLRCSPMKGHSHVYWYRQLPEEGLKFMVYLQKENIIDESGMPKERFSAEFPKEGPSILRIQQVVRGDSAAYFCASSPPDRETQYFGPGTRLLVL.